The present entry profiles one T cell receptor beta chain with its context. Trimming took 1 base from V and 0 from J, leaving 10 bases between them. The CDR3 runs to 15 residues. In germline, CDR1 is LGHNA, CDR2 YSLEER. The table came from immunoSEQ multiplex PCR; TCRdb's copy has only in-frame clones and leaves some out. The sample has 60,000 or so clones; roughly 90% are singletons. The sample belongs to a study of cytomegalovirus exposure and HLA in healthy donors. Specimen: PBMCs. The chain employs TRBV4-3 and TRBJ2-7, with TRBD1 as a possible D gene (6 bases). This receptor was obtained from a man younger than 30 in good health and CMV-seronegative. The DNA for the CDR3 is TGCGCCAGCAGCCAAGGCAGGGACACCTCCTACGAGCAGTACTTC. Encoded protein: CASSQGRDTSYEQYF.